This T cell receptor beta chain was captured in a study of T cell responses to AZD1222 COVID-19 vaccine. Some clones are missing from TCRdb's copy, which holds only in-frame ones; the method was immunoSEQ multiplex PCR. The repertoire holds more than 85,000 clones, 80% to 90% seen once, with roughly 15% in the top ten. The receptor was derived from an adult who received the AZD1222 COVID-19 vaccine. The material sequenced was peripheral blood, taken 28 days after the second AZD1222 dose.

The CDR3 bases are TGTGCCAGCAGCTTATTACAGGGAGCGGCCGGGGAGCTGTTTTTT. It is translated as CASSLLQGAAGELFF. The rearrangement links TRBV7-3 to TRBJ2-2; D is possibly TRBD1 (6 bases). Germline V gene data show CDR1 as SGHTA and CDR2 as FQGTGA. V was shortened by 2 bases and J by 6 bases, with 13 bases between the two germline ends. CDR3 length: 15 amino acids.